This TCR beta chain was identified during a study of blood T cell repertoires in COVID-19. Libraries were prepared by immunoSEQ multiplex PCR; TCRdb keeps only in-frame clonotypes and omits some of them. Found here are 150,000 to 200,000 clones, less than 90% of them singletons; the top ten hold roughly 9.7%. The CDR3 sequence is 13 residues long. CDR1 is SGHNT, CDR2 YYREEE, per germline (reference sequence). The V end was cut by 2 bases, the J end by 2 bases, with 7 bases between. This clone has a handful of counts. The clonotype comes from a woman aged 60 to 75 with COVID-19, enrolled during active disease. The J gene is TRBJ1-2, the V gene TRBV5-4; perhaps TRBD1 as D (5 bases). The specimen was peripheral blood. The CDR3 coding sequence is TGTGCCAGCAGCTTCTCAGGGAACTATGGCTACACCTTC. It yields the protein CASSFSGNYGYTF.